This TCR beta chain derives from a study of blood T cell repertoires in COVID-19. This table comes from immunoSEQ multiplex PCR, and its TCRdb copy is limited to in-frame clones, with some not included. The sample records about 150,000 clones, about nine tenths being singletons. V lost 4 bases to trimming and J lost 3 bases, with 2 bases between them. The CDR3 has 11 residues. The V gene's germline CDR1 is SGHRS and CDR2 YFSETQ. Comment on this clone: Other nucleotide sequences in the sample specify the same CDR3.

The TCR originated in a man aged 45-60 years who had recovered from COVID-19. The chain is built from TRBV5-1 and TRBJ2-1; D not certain. Sequenced material: PBMCs or T cells enriched from blood (not recorded which). CDR3 DNA: TGCGCCAGCAGCCTCTACAATGAGCAGTTCTTC. This gives the protein CASSLYNEQFF.